This T cell receptor beta chain was observed in a study of T cell changes during pregnancy in multiple sclerosis. Sequencing used immunoSEQ multiplex PCR; TCRdb keeps in-frame clones, though not all of them. Of approximately 68,000 clones listed, 91% are singletons. Sequencing used peripheral blood, obtained in the third trimester of pregnancy. The TCR comes from a female donor in good health, enrolled as a control in a pregnancy study.

CDR3 sequence: CASGRVEQFF. The CDR3, as DNA: TGTGCCAGCGGGCGAGTCGAGCAGTTCTTC. The V and J genes are TRBV28 and TRBJ2-1; no definite D call. This CDR3 is 10 amino acids long. The V end lost 8 bases, the J end lost 10 bases, and 9 bases lay between the germline ends. CDR1 is MDHEN, CDR2 SYDVKM, per germline.